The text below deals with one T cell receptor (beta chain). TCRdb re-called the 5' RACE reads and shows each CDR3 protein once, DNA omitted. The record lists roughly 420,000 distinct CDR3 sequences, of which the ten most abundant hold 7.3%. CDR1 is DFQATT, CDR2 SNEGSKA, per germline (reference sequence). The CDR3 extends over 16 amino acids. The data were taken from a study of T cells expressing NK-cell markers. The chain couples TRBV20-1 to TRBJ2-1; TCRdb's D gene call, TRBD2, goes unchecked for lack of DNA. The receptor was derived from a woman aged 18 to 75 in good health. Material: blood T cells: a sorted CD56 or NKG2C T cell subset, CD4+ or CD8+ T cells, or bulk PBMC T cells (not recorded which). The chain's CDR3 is CSARVSLAGSYNEQFF.